One and the same sample provided the 22 T cell receptor beta chains below, sequenced in a study of response to subunit inactivated influenza vaccine. TCRdb independently ran MiXCR on the RT-PCR reads; one entry per CDR3 protein. The sample has 500,000 to 700,000 distinct CDR3 sequences, approximately 24% seen once. A further study also used this sample, focusing on T cells expressing NK-cell markers. That study adds: TCR beta libraries carry UMIs added by 5'RACE template switching.

This sample comprised CD4+ T cells sorted from PBMCs, obtained 11 to 12 days after vaccination. The source is a man aged 45-65 years who received an inactivated influenza vaccine.

The table lists this clonotype with a few counts. The chain has TRBV20-1 and TRBJ2-5, with 7 bases lining up with TRBD2. Germline V gene lookup returns CDR1 DFQATT and CDR2 SNEGSKA (reference sequence). This CDR3 comprises 15 residues. The ends lost 0 bases at V and 5 bases at J; junction bases unmatched: 9. CDR3 nucleotides: TGCAGTGCTAGAGACCTAGGACTAGTGTTGGAGACCCAGTACTTC. Amino acid sequence: CSARDLGLVLETQYF.

This chain uses TRBV6-2 or TRBV6-3 with TRBJ1-2; D unclear. The CDR3 length is 16 residues. The germline V and J ends were trimmed by 2 bases and 5 bases, with 18 bases remaining between them. The germline V gene has CDR1 MNHEY and CDR2 SVGEGT. This CDR3 reads CASSYGPVGRKYGYTF. The CDR3 DNA reads as TGTGCCAGCAGTTACGGACCCGTCGGCAGGAAATATGGCTACACCTTC.

This clonotype was found many times. One junction end disagrees with the germline gene, perhaps due to a read error. The chain has TRBV5-1 and TRBJ1-1; D unclear. Germline V CDR1 and CDR2: SGHRS, YFSETQ. This CDR3 spans 14 amino acids. CDR3 region: CASSLVLGNTEAFF. CDR3 DNA sequence: TGTGCCAGCAGTTTAGTACTTGGGAACACTGAAGCTTTCTTT. Variable domain in full (rest from reference TRBV5-1 and TRBJ1-1): KAGVTQTPRYLIKTRGQQVTLSCSPISGHRSVSWYQQTPGQGLQFLFEYFSETQRNKGNFPGRFSGRQFSNSRSEMNVSTLELGDSALYLCASSLVLGNTEAFFGQGTRLTVV.

V and J are TRBV7-9 and TRBJ1-2; D remains unclear. This CDR3 contains 13 residues. Trimming removed 1 base from V and 8 bases from J, with 11 bases in between. The V gene's germline CDR1 is SEHNR and CDR2 FQNEAQ (reference sequence). CDR3: CASSLERVYGYTF. CDR3 DNA: TGTGCCAGCAGCTTAGAAAGAGTATACGGCTACACCTTC.

This clonotype was seen at least ten times. The chain joins TRBV20-1 to TRBJ1-2; D is unresolved. This CDR3 has 12 residues. Trimming shortened V by 0 bases and J by 2 bases, and 4 bases separated the two germline ends. Germline values: CDR1 DFQATT, CDR2 SNEGSKA (reference sequence). DNA for the CDR3: TGCAGTGCTAGAGACGGGAACTATGGCTACACCTTC. This encodes CSARDGNYGYTF.

The J gene is TRBJ2-2, the V gene TRBV20-1, with D unresolved. The CDR3 runs 16 residues. Germline V gene data show CDR1 as DFQATT and CDR2 as SNEGSKA (reference sequence). V lost 4 bases and J 0 bases, leaving 15 bases between the germline ends. For the CDR3, the DNA is TGCAGTGCTAAGGGTCCGAGAGGCGCGAACACCGGGGAGCTGTTTTTT. It is translated as CSAKGPRGANTGELFF.

The table lists this clonotype with a few counts. The CDR3 is CSARGRDRGNEQFF. The CDR3 region has the DNA TGCAGTGCTAGAGGCCGGGACAGGGGCAATGAGCAGTTCTTC. V usage is TRBV20-1 and J usage is TRBJ2-1; TRBD1 matches at 10 bases. Trimming cost V 1 base and J 6 bases; bases outside gene matches: 3. This CDR3 has 14 amino acids. Germline CDR1 reads DFQATT; CDR2 reads SNEGSKA (reference sequence).

In its sample, this clonotype was seen many times. J is TRBJ1-2 and V is TRBV28; D ambiguous. Trimming took off 2 bases at V and 0 bases at J, with 7 bases between the two ends. The V gene's germline CDR1 is MDHEN and CDR2 SYDVKM. This CDR3 region has 14 residues. CDR3 in DNA: TGTGCCAGCAGTTTAAACCTCCCTAACTATGGCTACACCTTC. Residues: CASSLNLPNYGYTF.

This clonotype was seen a handful of times. The chain uses TRBV3-1 and TRBJ1-2; the D is unclear. The germline V and J ends were trimmed by 4 bases and 5 bases, with 11 bases remaining between them. The length of the CDR3 is 13 residues. Germline CDR1 is LGHDT and CDR2 is YNNKEL (reference sequence). The CDR3 region has the DNA TGTGCCAGCAGCCCCAAGGGTCGGTATGGCTACACCTTC. This gives the protein CASSPKGRYGYTF.

The rearrangement uses TRBV6-2 or TRBV6-3 and TRBJ2-1, with 8 bases aligning to TRBD1. V lost 7 bases and J lost 6; bases outside the gene matches: 14. Looked up from germline, CDR1 is MNHEY and CDR2 is SVGEGT. This CDR3 has 16 residues. This chain's CDR3 is CASTQPRTGMGNEQFF. DNA of the CDR3: TGTGCCAGCACCCAGCCCAGGACAGGGATGGGCAATGAGCAGTTCTTC.

This chain connects TRBV12-3 or TRBV12-4 to TRBJ2-1; D might be TRBD2 (6 bases). There are 14 residues in the CDR3. V lost 6 bases, J lost 7 bases, and 16 bases lay in between. The CDR3 loop reads CASSRRAGGNEQFF. The CDR3 nucleotides read TGTGCCAGCAGCAGGAGGGCCGGGGGAAATGAGCAGTTCTTC.

This clonotype was observed a few times. The chain couples TRBV7-9 to TRBJ2-7; D remains ambiguous. Germline assignment: CDR1 SEHNR and CDR2 FQNEAQ (reference sequence). The CDR3 spans 15 residues. With 5 bases removed from V and 2 bases from J, the gap between germline ends came to 16 bases. The CDR3 is CASSRGEPPAYEQYF. The CDR3 DNA is TGTGCCAGCAGCCGCGGAGAGCCCCCCGCCTACGAGCAGTACTTC.

This clonotype was detected a few times. The CDR3 sequence: CASRTASGGNTQYF. CDR3 bases: TGTGCCAGCAGAACTGCTAGCGGGGGAAATACGCAGTATTTT. The gene calls are TRBV3-1 and TRBJ2-3; 10 bases map to TRBD2. The CDR3 sequence is 14 residues long. Trimming removed 6 bases from V and 7 bases from J; junction bases left unmatched: 7. The V gene's germline CDR1 is LGHDT and CDR2 YNNKEL (reference sequence).

There are a few counts of this clonotype. The chain is built from TRBV4-1 and TRBJ2-5; 8 nucleotides match TRBD1. The CDR3 is 16 residues long. Germline V gene lookup returns CDR1 MGHRA and CDR2 YSYEKL. The V segment lost 3 bases and the J segment 3 bases; nucleotides outside the gene matches: 9. DNA for the CDR3: TGCGCCAGCAGCCAGGTGGTCCAGGGGGCTAAAGAGACCCAGTACTTC. It codes for CASSQVVQGAKETQYF.

V gene TRBV28 combines with J gene TRBJ2-1; TRBD2 aligns across 11 bases. V lost 4 bases, J lost 7 bases, and 9 bases stayed unmatched. The CDR3 loop spans 16 amino acids. The germline CDR1 and CDR2 sequences are MDHEN and SYDVKM. The CDR3 nucleotides read TGTGCCAGCAGTTCCAGACTAGCGGGGCCCTCTAATGAGCAGTTCTTC. Translated, it gives CASSSRLAGPSNEQFF. Using reference TRBV28 and TRBJ2-1 for the parts outside the CDR3, the full variable domain is DVKVTQSSRYLVKRTGEKVFLECVQDMDHENMFWYRQDPGLGLRLIYFSYDVKMKEKGDIPEGYSVSREKKERFSLILESASTNQTSMYLCASSSRLAGPSNEQFFGPGTRLTVL.

The rearrangement joins TRBV20-1 to TRBJ2-3; 8 nucleotides match TRBD2. The germline CDR1 and CDR2 sequences are DFQATT and SNEGSKA (reference sequence). V dropped 0 bases and J dropped 5; count of bases not matched to a gene: 7. The CDR3 has 15 amino acids. For the CDR3, the DNA is TGCAGTGCTAGAGATACACCGGGACTAGGAGATACGCAGTATTTT. Protein product: CSARDTPGLGDTQYF.

This chain links TRBV6-1 with TRBJ1-6; a weak D match, TRBD1 (6 bases). The V end was cut by 2 bases, the J end by 7 bases, with 12 bases between. This CDR3 spans 15 amino acids. Germline CDR1 and CDR2: MNHNS and SASEGT. CDR3 in amino acids: CASSEQGSLNSPLHF. The CDR3 nucleotides are TGTGCCAGCAGTGAACAGGGGTCGTTGAATTCACCCCTCCACTTT.

This rearrangement joins TRBV7-2 to TRBJ2-7; perhaps TRBD2 as D (5 bases). Germline loops: CDR1 SGHTA, CDR2 FQGNSA. The CDR3 runs 14 residues. V gave up 5 bases and J gave up 3 bases, with 14 bases separating them. The chain's CDR3 is CASSQRAGNYEQYF. The CDR3 bases are TGTGCCAGCAGCCAGAGGGCCGGGAACTACGAGCAGTACTTC.

In its sample, this clonotype was seen many times. The gene calls are TRBV2 and TRBJ1-1, with a weak D call TRBD1 (5 bases). Germline loops: CDR1 SNHLY, CDR2 FYNNEI. V shed 2 bases and J shed 5 bases, with 18 bases lying between them. This CDR3 region has 16 residues. CDR3 region: CASSENKLRGRTEAFF. DNA for the CDR3: TGTGCCAGCAGTGAAAACAAATTGAGGGGAAGGACTGAAGCTTTCTTT.

A few counts support this clonotype. V is TRBV5-1 and J is TRBJ2-5; D may correspond to TRBD1 or TRBD2 (8 bases each). Germline V gives CDR1 SGHRS, CDR2 YFSETQ. The CDR3 length is 18 residues. With 0 bases removed from V and 4 bases from J, the gap between germline ends came to 22 bases. The CDR3 bases are TGCGCCAGCAGCTTGGCCTGGGTAGCGGGACAGGATTCAGAGACCCAGTACTTC. Its translation: CASSLAWVAGQDSETQYF.

In its sample, this clonotype was seen many times. J is TRBJ2-3 and V is TRBV5-6, with D unresolved. V shed 3 bases and J shed 0 bases, with 11 bases lying between them. The CDR3 length is 15 residues. Germline CDR1 reads SGHDT; CDR2 reads YYEEEE. In DNA form, the CDR3 reads TGTGCCAGCAGCTCACCCATGAAAAGCACAGATACGCAGTATTTT. Translating gives CASSSPMKSTDTQYF.

This clonotype was observed a single time. The rearrangement joins TRBV3-1 to TRBJ2-1; a possible D gene is TRBD2 (6 bases). The CDR3 is made up of 14 amino acids. CDR1 and CDR2 (germline): LGHDT, YNNKEL (reference sequence). The V end was cut by 3 bases, the J end by 10 bases, with 16 bases between. CDR3: CASSQPGSAGEQFF. The CDR3 DNA reads TGTGCCAGCAGCCAGCCCGGGAGTGCGGGAGAGCAGTTCTTC.